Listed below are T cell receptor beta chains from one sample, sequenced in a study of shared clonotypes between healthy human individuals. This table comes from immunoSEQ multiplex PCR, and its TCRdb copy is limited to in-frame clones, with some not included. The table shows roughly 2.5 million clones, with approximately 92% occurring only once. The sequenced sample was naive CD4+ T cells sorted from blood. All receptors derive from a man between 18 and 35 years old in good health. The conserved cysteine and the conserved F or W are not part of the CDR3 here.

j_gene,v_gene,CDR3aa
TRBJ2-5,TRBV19,ASSIAGASETQY
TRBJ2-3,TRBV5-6,ASSPVPTDTQY
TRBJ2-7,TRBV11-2,ASSSSGGASYEQY
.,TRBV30,AWNQGSSYEQY
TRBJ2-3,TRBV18,ASSPPQNTQY
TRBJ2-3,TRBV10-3,AISESGQGASTDTQY
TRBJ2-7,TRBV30,AWSAGSTYEQY
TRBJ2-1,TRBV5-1,ASSSNPGQTYNEQF
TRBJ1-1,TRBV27,ASRGGLRTEAF
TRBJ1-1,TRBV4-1,ASSQVRTGGQAF
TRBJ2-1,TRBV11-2,ASSRGQDYEQF
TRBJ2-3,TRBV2,ASRLIAGSTDTQY
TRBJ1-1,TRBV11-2,ASSLTAMNTEAF
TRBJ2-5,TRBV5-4,ASSSGDRVGETQY
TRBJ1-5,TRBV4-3,ASSQEVGQGSQPQH
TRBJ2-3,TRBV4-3,ASSLGGSGRESTDTQY
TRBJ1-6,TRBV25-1,ASSPTGSVTLH
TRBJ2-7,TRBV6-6,ASSSRGPGYEQY
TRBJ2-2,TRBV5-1,ASSGTGGAHGELF
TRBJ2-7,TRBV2,ASSEGRYEQY
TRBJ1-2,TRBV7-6,ASSLASGIANYGYT
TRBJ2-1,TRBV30,AWRPGLFPYNEQF
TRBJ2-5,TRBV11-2,ASSGSSGGETQY
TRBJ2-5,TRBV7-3,ASSLRLAGELY
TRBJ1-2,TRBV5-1,ASSFGDANYGYT
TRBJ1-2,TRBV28,ASSSWDREYGYT
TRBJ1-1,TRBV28,ASSPTARGTEAF
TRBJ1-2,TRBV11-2,ASSGGINYGYT